These T cell receptor beta chains were read from a single sample in a study of T cells in Graves' hyperthyroidism and ophthalmopathy. TCRdb itself ran the multiplex PCR reads through MiXCR, one entry per CDR3 protein. The sample records about 520,000 distinct CDR3 sequences, roughly 20% being singletons. The sample was blood. The receptor set was obtained from a man between 18 and 29 years old with Graves' hyperthyroidism. CDR3s include the opening cysteine and the closing phenylalanine or tryptophan. A D gene is named only where the DNA matches it firmly. Clone sizes are given selectively: once, few, many, or a class where the clone is expanded.

many TRBJ1-5 TRBV6-5 14 - CASSYSPGNQPQHF TGTGCCAGCAGTTACTCACCAGGAAATCAGCCCCAGCATTTT
many TRBJ2-7 TRBV27 15 TRBD1 CASSQWTGSTYEQYF TGTGCCAGCAGCCAGTGGACAGGGAGCACCTACGAGCAGTACTTC
- TRBJ1-2 TRBV6-2/TRBV6-3 13 - CASSSYANYGYTF TGTGCCAGCAGTTCGTATGCTAACTATGGCTACACCTTC
few TRBJ2-7 TRBV6-5 14 - CASSLDSVLYEQYF TGTGCCAGCAGTCTCGACAGTGTTCTCTACGAGCAGTACTTC
- TRBJ1-2 TRBV7-8 14 TRBD1 CASTAGTGAGGYTF TGTGCCAGCACCGCCGGGACAGGGGCCGGCGGCTACACCTTC
few TRBJ1-6 TRBV28 15 - CASPYIGGLDSPLHF TGTGCCAGTCCCTATATCGGGGGGCTGGATTCACCCCTCCACTTT
many TRBJ1-5 TRBV27 14 - CASSLLGGNQPQHF TGTGCCAGCAGTTTATTGGGGGGAAATCAGCCCCAGCATTTT
many TRBJ1-2 TRBV29-1 12 TRBD1 CSVPGQGVGYTF TGCAGCGTTCCGGGACAGGGTGTTGGCTACACCTTC
many TRBJ1-1 TRBV20-1 14 - CSARDRQMNTEAFF TGCAGTGCTAGAGATCGGCAGATGAACACTGAAGCTTTCTTT
- TRBJ2-5 TRBV12-3/TRBV12-4 14 - CASSLFGPQETQYF TGTGCCAGCAGTTTATTCGGACCTCAAGAGACCCAGTACTTC
many TRBJ1-1 TRBV10-2 17 - CASSESGVLPKNTEAFF TGCGCCAGCAGTGAGTCGGGGGTATTACCGAAAAACACTGAAGCTTTCTTT
- TRBJ1-3 TRBV11-3 15 - CASSLLIASGNTIYF TGTGCCAGCAGCTTACTCATCGCCTCTGGAAACACCATATATTTT
- TRBJ2-7 TRBV30 12 - CAWSPVGDEQYF TGTGCCTGGAGTCCCGTTGGGGACGAGCAGTACTTC
- TRBJ1-1 TRBV6-5 15 TRBD1 CASSYLSGGPTEAFF TGTGCCAGCAGTTACTTGTCAGGGGGCCCCACTGAAGCTTTCTTT
many TRBJ1-2 TRBV20-1 13 TRBD1 CSARQGGSYGYTF TGCAGTGCCAGACAGGGGGGTAGCTATGGCTACACCTTC
many TRBJ1-1 TRBV28 14 - CASFRHSMNTEAFF TGTGCCAGCTTCCGACATTCCATGAACACTGAAGCTTTCTTT
few TRBJ2-3 TRBV20-1 15 TRBD2 CSAGLAGHSTDTQYF TGCAGTGCCGGACTAGCGGGGCATAGCACAGATACGCAGTATTTT
- TRBJ2-7 TRBV6-1 13 TRBD2 CASSPLAGYEQYF TGTGCCAGCAGCCCACTAGCGGGCTACGAGCAGTACTTC
- TRBJ2-7 TRBV27 15 TRBD2 CASSFGGGVSYEQYF TGTGCCAGCAGTTTCGGCGGGGGGGTGTCCTACGAGCAGTACTTC
many TRBJ1-5 TRBV6-1 15 TRBD1 CASSTRTGGNQPQHF TGTGCCAGCAGTACCAGGACAGGGGGCAATCAGCCCCAGCATTTT
- TRBJ2-7 TRBV10-1 13 - CASSESFSYEQYF TGCGCCAGCAGTGAGTCTTTCTCCTACGAGCAGTACTTC
- TRBJ1-5 TRBV19 16 TRBD1 CATKGETGVLNQPQHF TGTGCCACCAAAGGGGAGACAGGGGTTCTCAATCAGCCCCAGCATTTT
many TRBJ1-2 TRBV12-3/TRBV12-4 14 - CASSFSGFNYGYTF TGTGCCAGCAGTTTTTCAGGTTTTAACTATGGCTACACCTTC
many TRBJ2-5 TRBV6-5 15 - CASSSRRGDQETQYF TGTGCCAGCAGTTCCCGACGAGGGGACCAAGAGACCCAGTACTTC
- TRBJ1-2 TRBV3-1 14 - CASSQEQGSYGYTF TGTGCCAGCAGCCAAGAACAGGGTAGCTATGGCTACACCTTC
many TRBJ2-5 TRBV7-9 17 TRBD1 CASSHWTGHIMVETQYF TGTGCCAGCTCTCATTGGACAGGACACATTATGGTGGAGACCCAGTACTTC
many TRBJ2-5 TRBV20-1 12 - CSARLGVETQYF TGCAGTGCTAGATTGGGGGTGGAGACCCAGTACTTC
many TRBJ1-2 TRBV12-3/TRBV12-4 12 TRBD1 CASSSGGSGYTF TGTGCCAGCAGTTCAGGGGGCTCTGGCTACACCTTC
many TRBJ2-7 TRBV5-1 9 - CAPYYEQYF TGCGCCCCGTACTACGAGCAGTACTTC
- TRBJ2-4 TRBV12-3/TRBV12-4 18 TRBD1 CASSSSSAGQGSGGIQYF TGTGCCAGCAGTTCGTCCTCCGCGGGACAGGGGTCTGGGGGCATTCAGTACTTC
many TRBJ1-5 TRBV28 16 TRBD1 CASSSFPRGPGQPQHF TGTGCCAGCAGTTCGTTCCCCAGGGGGCCTGGTCAGCCCCAGCATTTT
many TRBJ2-6 TRBV10-3 15 TRBD1 CAISNRGRESGVLTF TGTGCCATCAGTAACAGGGGACGCGAGTCCGGCGTCCTGACTTTC
many TRBJ1-5 TRBV2 16 TRBD1 CASRAGTGPYDQPQHF TGTGCCAGCAGAGCTGGGACAGGGCCCTACGATCAGCCCCAGCATTTT
many TRBJ2-6 TRBV12-3/TRBV12-4 16 TRBD1 CATNRDRGSGANVLTF TGTGCCACCAACCGGGACAGGGGTTCTGGGGCCAACGTCCTGACTTTC
few TRBJ2-5 TRBV12-3/TRBV12-4 14 TRBD1 CASPGQALQETQYF TGTGCCAGCCCGGGACAGGCGCTCCAAGAGACCCAGTACTTC
many TRBJ1-5 TRBV20-1 14 - CSALAGLGNQPQHF TGCAGTGCCTTGGCAGGTCTGGGGAATCAGCCCCAGCATTTT
many TRBJ1-5 TRBV6-1 12 - CASTGSNQPQHF TGTGCCAGCACGGGGAGCAATCAGCCCCAGCATTTT
many TRBJ1-1 TRBV3-1 15 TRBD1 CASSQEGQGETEAFF TGTGCCAGCAGCCAAGAAGGACAGGGGGAAACTGAAGCTTTCTTT
many TRBJ1-2 TRBV6-1 12 - CASRQANYGYTF TGTGCCAGCCGACAGGCGAATTATGGCTACACCTTC
- TRBJ2-2 TRBV14 13 - CASSHPAPGELFF TGTGCCAGCAGCCACCCCGCCCCCGGGGAGCTGTTTTTT
- TRBJ2-7 TRBV11-2 15 TRBD1 CASSLLGQVSYEQYF TGTGCCAGCAGCTTATTGGGACAGGTCTCCTACGAGCAGTACTTC
many TRBJ2-7 TRBV5-1 14 - CASSLAGNSYEQYF TGTGCCAGCAGCTTGGCGGGCAACTCCTACGAGCAGTACTTC
many TRBJ2-7 TRBV20-1 13 - CSARVPGWNEQYF TGCAGTGCTAGGGTCCCAGGGTGGAACGAGCAGTACTTC
once TRBJ1-1 TRBV29-1 15 - CSVEEDFPMGTEAFF TGCAGCGTTGAAGAGGATTTCCCAATGGGCACTGAAGCTTTCTTT
many TRBJ1-2 TRBV4-2 17 - CASSPTAFRQTNYGYTF TGTGCCAGCAGTCCCACTGCCTTTCGACAGACTAACTATGGCTACACCTTC
many TRBJ2-2 TRBV6-1 17 TRBD2 CASSEIVGGGYTGELFF TGTGCCAGCAGTGAAATAGTAGGCGGGGGGTACACCGGGGAGCTGTTTTTT
many TRBJ1-5 TRBV4-1 16 - CASSQDRDGYNQPQHF TGCGCCAGCAGCCAAGACCGGGACGGCTATAATCAGCCCCAGCATTTT
many TRBJ2-3 TRBV9 16 - CASSVETGVYTDTQYF TGTGCCAGCAGCGTAGAAACCGGGGTGTACACAGATACGCAGTATTTT
many TRBJ1-3 TRBV19 11 - CASSFGNTIYF TGTGCCAGTAGTTTCGGAAACACCATATATTTT
few TRBJ1-5 TRBV6-4 16 - CASSASSGPRNQPQHF TGTGCCAGCAGTGCCTCTTCCGGGCCTCGCAATCAGCCCCAGCATTTT
- TRBJ1-5 TRBV19 17 - CASSISWTASSNQPQHF TGTGCCAGTAGTATTTCATGGACAGCTAGTAGCAATCAGCCCCAGCATTTT
- TRBJ2-7 TRBV28 15 TRBD1 CASSTYRGSSYEQYF TGTGCCAGCAGTACCTACAGGGGAAGCTCCTACGAGCAGTACTTC